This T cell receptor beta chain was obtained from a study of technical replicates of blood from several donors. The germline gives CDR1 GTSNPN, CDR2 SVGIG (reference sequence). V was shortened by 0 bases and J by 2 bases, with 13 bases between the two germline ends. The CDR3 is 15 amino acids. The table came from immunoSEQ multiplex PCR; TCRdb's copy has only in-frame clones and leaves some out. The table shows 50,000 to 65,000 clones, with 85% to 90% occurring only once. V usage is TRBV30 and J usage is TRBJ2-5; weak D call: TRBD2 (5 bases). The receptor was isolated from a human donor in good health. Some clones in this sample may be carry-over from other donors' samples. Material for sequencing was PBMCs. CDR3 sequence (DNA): TGTGCCTGGAGTGTAAATCTCGGGAAACAAGAGACCCAGTACTTC. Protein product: CAWSVNLGKQETQYF.